What follows is one T cell receptor (beta chain) and its context. Its antigen is not yet known. Qualities for individual bases were not recorded, and no much larger clone is one base off. This specimen comes from a study of T cells in Graves' hyperthyroidism and ophthalmopathy (dated by TCRdb to the late 2010s). About the investigation overall: Peripheral blood was collected at initial diagnosis, before any treatment. TCR V-J signatures able to tell the groups apart were searched for in a discovery cohort of 100 or so patients, of whom over 40 had Graves' ophthalmopathy and 55 to 65 had stable Graves' hyperthyroidism. Prospective prediction of ophthalmopathy was tested in an independent validation cohort of approximately 18 hyperthyroidism patients and some 17 patients who later progressed to ophthalmopathy. For training and testing, the 110 or so patients in the discovery cohort were randomly divided in a 7:3 ratio. In roughly six Graves' hyperthyroidism patients, the study also compared T-cell repertoires from thyroid tissue with T-cell repertoires from blood. After sampling, hyperthyroidism patients received methimazole starting at 30 mg daily, and ophthalmopathy patients received high-dose intravenous methylprednisolone. The paper reports TCR Vbeta CDR3 sequencing of approximately 130 peripheral blood samples: some 41 ophthalmopathy, 70 to 85 hyperthyroidism and 17 progressor patients. Points the paper makes about the study in general: Sample size was not statistically predetermined, and investigators were not blinded to group allocation. A 13 V-J signature model separated ophthalmopathy from stable hyperthyroidism, with approximately 87% sensitivity and around 84% specificity in cross-validation and 80%/75% in testing. In validation, the model predicted progression to ophthalmopathy a median of roughly six months before onset, with about 70% sensitivity and 72.22% specificity. Most expanded thyroid clonotypes (frequency above 0.001) were also detected in blood, suggesting blood repertoires may reflect thyroid immune responses.

Hyperthyroidism patients were newly diagnosed, had a disease duration of under 2 months, and were aged 18 to 65 years. The study excluded patients with uncontrolled infections, other autoimmune diseases, pregnancy or lactation. Diagnoses were based on clinical symptoms, serum thyroxine and TRAb, thyroid ultrasound and orbital computed tomography. Blood from progressor patients was drawn when they were first diagnosed with hyperthyroidism, before any ophthalmopathy symptoms appeared. PBMCs were isolated from approximately 10 ml of fresh peripheral blood by Ficoll-Paque density gradient centrifugation. Patients classed as progressors first received a Graves' hyperthyroidism diagnosis and then went on to develop ophthalmopathy during follow-up. Trizol reagent was used to extract total RNA, and RNA quality was then checked on an Agilent 2100 Bioanalyzer. The TCR beta CDR3 regions were amplified from RNA transcripts. For the first round of RT-PCR on the TCR CDR3, the HTBI primer set was used together with the Qiagen OneStep RT-PCR kit. Libraries were constructed in a second round of multiplex PCR, after which size selection and purification were carried out. Sequencing of the libraries was done on an Illumina HiSeq2000 using paired-end 100 bp reads. The original pipeline was this. SOAPnuke was used to process the raw data, throwing out any read that contained adapters or uncalled bases, had a mean Phred below 15, or lacked an exact constant-primer or identifier match. COPE v1.2.5 was used to merge the high-quality paired reads, and each unique nucleotide sequence was defined as a clonotype. Clonotypes were aligned to IMGT TRBV, TRBD and TRBJ reference segments using MiTCR v1.1. The analysis included only V-J combinations with a frequency above 0.0001, which together covered around 99% of the repertoires. The TCS score was defined as the ratio of F50 (clonal expansion) to E x V (chaos), calculated using BLOSUM62-based TCRdist between CDR3 peptides within each V-J. Welch's t-statistics and random forest reduced some 510 V-J features to about 13, which were used in a naive Bayes classifier (R e1071). The public reads were reanalyzed by TCRdb: fastp trimming at Q25, MiXCR alignment, in-frame beta chains only. CDR3 protein duplicates are merged, each entry listing the most common genes and DNA. The V and J calls follow TCRdb's processing rather than the paper's. In all, the sample holds roughly 260,000 distinct CDR3 sequences, and roughly 15% of those were seen once. The top ten clones comprise 13% of the sample.

From the cysteine up to the phenylalanine, the CDR3 has a length of 12 residues. Only the CDR3 DNA is retained, 36 bases long and in frame from the first base. Cut back by 3 bases and 4 bases, the V and J ends lie 7 bases apart. CDR1 and CDR2, looked up from the germline V gene, are SGHRS and YFSETQ. This sequence originates from a woman aged 40 to 50 with Graves' hyperthyroidism that later progressed to Graves' ophthalmopathy. The rearrangement joined TRBV5-1 to TRBJ2-5, with the D gene too uncertain to name. Sequencing input: blood. The DNA sequence follows: TGCGCCAGCAGCTGGATCGGAGAGACCCAGTACTTC. This is translated as CASSWIGETQYF.